A single sample gave rise to the 32 T cell receptor beta chains below, sequenced in a study of response to subunit inactivated influenza vaccine. TCRdb ran MiXCR on the RT-PCR reads and lists one entry per CDR3 protein. Counted here are about 700,000 distinct CDR3 sequences, about 15% occurring once; the ten biggest clones make up 6% to 7%. This sample comprised PBMCs from blood, obtained 14 to 15 days before vaccination. The receptors come from a man aged 45 to 65 who received an inactivated influenza vaccine.

This chain links TRBV30 with TRBJ1-5; D perhaps matches TRBD1 (6 bases). This CDR3 contains 13 residues. Trimming took off 5 bases at V and 7 bases at J, with 15 bases between the two ends. Germline lookup yields CDR1 GTSNPN and CDR2 SVGIG (reference sequence). CDR3: CAWAQGIGQPQHF. The CDR3 nucleotides are TGTGCCTGGGCCCAGGGGATCGGGCAGCCCCAGCATTTT.

The table lists this clonotype with many counts. The gene calls are TRBV4-3 and TRBJ1-1; D possibly corresponds to TRBD1 (5 bases). CDR1 LGHNA and CDR2 YSLEER come from the germline V gene. Trimming pared 5 bases from V and 1 base from J, leaving 20 bases between. This CDR3 is 17 amino acids long. The CDR3 is CASSASRGLVRNTEAFF. The DNA of the CDR3 is TGCGCCAGCAGCGCATCGCGGGGCTTAGTACGGAACACTGAAGCTTTCTTT.

This clonotype came up a few times. The chain employs TRBV20-1 and TRBJ2-7; D may correspond to TRBD1 or TRBD2 (5 bases each). Looked up from germline, CDR1 is DFQATT and CDR2 is SNEGSKA (reference sequence). CDR3 length: 15 amino acids. Trimming removed 1 base from V and 4 bases from J, with 17 bases in between. The CDR3 is CSARASAGTGYEQYF. DNA of the CDR3: TGCAGTGCTAGAGCCTCCGCAGGGACGGGATACGAGCAGTACTTC.

The chain employs TRBV18 and TRBJ1-3; D gene unclear. This CDR3 region has 15 residues. CDR1 KGHSH and CDR2 LQKENI come from the germline V gene. V gave up 3 bases and J gave up 0 bases, with 9 bases separating them. The CDR3 bases are TGTGCCAGCTCACCCACGGACGACTCTGGAAACACCATATATTTT. Residues: CASSPTDDSGNTIYF. The full variable domain, rest sourced from reference TRBV18 and TRBJ1-3, is NAGVMQNPRHLVRRRGQEARLRCSPMKGHSHVYWYRQLPEEGLKFMVYLQKENIIDESGMPKERFSAEFPKEGPSILRIQQVVRGDSAAYFCASSPTDDSGNTIYFGEGSWLTVV.

The chain uses TRBV6-2 or TRBV6-3 and TRBJ2-3; tentatively, D is TRBD2 (6 bases). V lost 5 bases to trimming and J lost 2 bases, with 14 bases between them. CDR3 length: 15 amino acids. Germline values: CDR1 MNHEY, CDR2 SVGEGT. CDR3 residues: CASSNLGGPTDTQYF. The CDR3 DNA reads TGTGCCAGCAGTAACCTCGGGGGACCCACAGATACGCAGTATTTT.

The genes are TRBV28 and TRBJ2-3; D is possibly TRBD1 (5 bases). Trimming removed 4 bases at V and 7 bases at J, with 9 bases between. Germline V CDR1 and CDR2: MDHEN, SYDVKM. This CDR3 comprises 12 residues. CDR3 loop: CASSSRANTQYF. The CDR3 nucleotides read TGTGCCAGCAGTTCCAGGGCGAATACGCAGTATTTT.

The CDR3 DNA reads as TGCGCCAGCTCTTACTCCGGGGCAGGGGGAGACACTGAAGCTTTCTTT. It encodes CASSYSGAGGDTEAFF. This rearrangement joins TRBV5-1 to TRBJ1-1; 7 nucleotides line up with TRBD1. This CDR3 has 16 residues. Germline V CDR1 and CDR2: SGHRS, YFSETQ. With 7 bases clipped from V and 3 bases from J, the junction kept 15 bases outside the gene matches.

This clonotype was picked up a small number of times. The chain joins TRBV27 to TRBJ2-1; D may be TRBD2 (5 bases). The V and J ends lost 4 bases and 3 bases respectively, with 7 bases between them. This CDR3 comprises 13 residues. From germline, CDR1 is MNHEY and CDR2 SMNVEV (reference sequence). In DNA, the CDR3 is TGTGCCAGCAGTTCCGGGATCTACAATGAGCAGTTCTTC. Protein sequence: CASSSGIYNEQFF.

This clonotype was picked up a small number of times. The chain links TRBV5-4 to TRBJ2-3; D possibly uses TRBD1 or TRBD2 (5 bases each). The ends were cut back, 1 base at V and 0 bases at J, with 15 bases in the middle. Germline values: CDR1 SGHNT, CDR2 YYREEE (reference sequence). CDR3 length equals 17 residues. Here the CDR3 DNA reads TGTGCCAGCAGCTTGTCCCCTGGGGCTAGCAGCACAGATACGCAGTATTTT. It translates to CASSLSPGASSTDTQYF.

This clonotype was seen at least ten times. V usage is TRBV20-1 and J usage is TRBJ2-1, with D possibly being TRBD2 (5 bases). The germline V gene has CDR1 DFQATT and CDR2 SNEGSKA (reference sequence). The CDR3 extends over 15 amino acids. V was cut by 2 bases and J by 8 bases, with 19 bases left in between. Here the CDR3 DNA reads TGCAGTGCTAGAAGCTCCGGGAAGAACCTGGATGAGCAGTTCTTC. It encodes CSARSSGKNLDEQFF.

The table lists this clonotype with many counts. V gene TRBV24-1 combines with J gene TRBJ2-1, with 8 positions matching TRBD1. The CDR3 is 15 residues long. Germline trimming cut 3 bases from V and 2 bases from J; bases unmatched to any gene: 2. Germline V CDR1 and CDR2: KGHDR, SFDVKD. The CDR3 loop reads CATSDGQGAYNEQFF. CDR3 nucleotide sequence: TGTGCCACCAGTGATGGACAGGGCGCCTACAATGAGCAGTTCTTC.

This clonotype was counted ten times or more. The chain carries TRBV5-1 and TRBJ1-1, with D possibly matching TRBD1 (6 bases). Germline V gene lookup returns CDR1 SGHRS and CDR2 YFSETQ. Deletions cut 3 bases from V and 0 bases from J, with 12 bases between. The length of the CDR3 is 15 residues. Written as DNA, the CDR3 is TGCGCCAGCAGCTCCGGGACACGCATGAACACTGAAGCTTTCTTT. This sequence encodes CASSSGTRMNTEAFF.

This clonotype has more than one count but fewer than ten. The chain uses TRBV20-1 and TRBJ2-7, with D uncertain. This CDR3 comprises 14 residues. Looked up from germline, CDR1 is DFQATT and CDR2 is SNEGSKA (reference sequence). V lost 0 bases and J lost 5, with 14 bases in between. DNA for the CDR3: TGCAGTGCTAGAGAGTCGGAAGGCTGGAACGAGCAGTACTTC. Its translation is CSARESEGWNEQYF.

This clonotype was observed a few times. The chain is built from TRBV11-2 and TRBJ1-1; possibly TRBD1 for D (5 bases). Germline loops: CDR1 SGHAT, CDR2 FQNNGV. Between the trimmed V and J ends, which lost 1 base and 4 bases, there was a span of 13 bases. The CDR3 runs 15 residues. Here the CDR3 reads CASSLVVQGFTEAFF. DNA for the CDR3: TGTGCCAGCAGCTTAGTAGTGCAGGGCTTCACTGAAGCTTTCTTT.

This clonotype was recorded a few times. This sequence joins TRBV5-1 and TRBJ2-1; 8 nucleotides line up with TRBD2. The germline V gene encodes CDR1 SGHRS and CDR2 YFSETQ. V was pared by 0 bases and J by 4 bases, with 12 bases of the junction left unmatched. The CDR3 is made up of 18 amino acids. The CDR3 DNA is TGCGCCAGCAGCTTGGGACAGATTGGACTAGCTTATTACAATGAGCAGTTCTTC. Protein: CASSLGQIGLAYYNEQFF.

This chain links TRBV5-4 with TRBJ2-3, with 9 bases fitting TRBD2. This CDR3 is 15 amino acids long. V gave up 3 bases and J gave up 4 bases; unmatched junction bases: 6. In germline, CDR1 is SGHNT, CDR2 YYREEE (reference sequence). The CDR3 nucleotides are TGTGCCAGCAGCTCATTAGCGGGAGACGCAGATACGCAGTATTTT. Protein sequence: CASSSLAGDADTQYF.

This clonotype appeared a few times. The V gene is TRBV11-2, the J gene TRBJ2-5; TRBD1 matches 8 bases. J gave up 5 bases and V 6 bases, and 11 bases lay outside the gene matches. CDR1 is SGHAT and CDR2 is FQNNGV in the germline V gene. This CDR3 has 15 residues. CDR3 sequence reads: CASSTTGAGGETQYF. In DNA, the CDR3 is TGTGCCAGCAGTACGACAGGGGCTGGAGGGGAGACCCAGTACTTC.

This chain joins TRBV9 and TRBJ2-2, with TRBD1 identical over 9 bases. There are 15 residues in the CDR3. Unmatched junction bases numbered 4, after V lost 0 bases and J lost 7 bases. CDR1 is SGDLS, CDR2 YYNGEE, per germline. This CDR3 is CASSVEGTGRGELFF. The CDR3 coding sequence is TGTGCCAGCAGCGTAGAGGGGACAGGGCGCGGGGAGCTGTTTTTT.

This clonotype was recorded once. The chain joins TRBV12-3 or TRBV12-4 to TRBJ2-1; TRBD2 is a possible D gene (5 bases). The CDR3 has 12 residues. V dropped 7 bases and J dropped 8 bases, with 12 bases sitting between them. CDR3 amino acids: CASIVLDHEQFF. The CDR3 coding sequence is TGTGCCAGCATAGTACTAGACCATGAGCAGTTCTTC.

The chain carries TRBV12-3 or TRBV12-4 and TRBJ2-1; D is perhaps TRBD1 (5 bases). The CDR3 sequence is 15 residues long. Trimming cost V 4 bases and J 8 bases, with 18 bases left between them. The CDR3, as DNA: TGTGCCAGCAGTTCCGTGGGGCCCCGAACAGATGAGCAGTTCTTC. It yields the protein CASSSVGPRTDEQFF.

This clonotype was counted between two and nine times. The genes are TRBV2 and TRBJ2-3; D gene ambiguous. V lost 7 bases and J 6 bases, leaving 14 bases between the germline ends. Germline loops: CDR1 SNHLY, CDR2 FYNNEI. The CDR3 has 13 residues. The DNA for the CDR3 is TGTGCCAGCAAGGACCCAATAGGGGATACGCAGTATTTT. Its translation is CASKDPIGDTQYF. The whole variable domain, remainder taken from reference TRBV2 and TRBJ2-3, is EPEVTQTPSHQVTQMGQEVILRCVPISNHLYFYWYRQILGQKVEFLVSFYNNEISEKSEIFDDQFSVERPDGSNFTLKIRSTKLEDSAMYFCASKDPIGDTQYFGPGTRLTVL.

The chain joins TRBV5-1 to TRBJ1-1; D unclear. The CDR3 contains 16 residues. Germline V CDR1 and CDR2: SGHRS, YFSETQ. V was shortened by 1 base and J by 2 bases, with 15 bases between the two germline ends. In DNA form, the CDR3 reads TGCGCCAGCAGCTTGTCGATCCGGACGGAAAACACTGAAGCTTTCTTT. Its translation: CASSLSIRTENTEAFF.

This chain uses TRBV9 with TRBJ2-3, with D tentatively TRBD1 (5 bases). Germline CDR1 reads SGDLS; CDR2 reads YYNGEE. V was trimmed by 1 base and J by 0 bases, leaving 18 bases between them. This CDR3 comprises 18 residues. The CDR3 DNA reads as TGTGCCAGCAGCGTAACCTACAAACAGGAGACTAGCACAGATACGCAGTATTTT. It is translated as CASSVTYKQETSTDTQYF.

The sample holds many counts of this clonotype. J is TRBJ2-7 and V is TRBV28, with TRBD2 identical over 11 bases. Trimming removed 6 bases from V and 0 bases from J; junction bases left unmatched: 7. CDR1 and CDR2 from the germline V gene are MDHEN and SYDVKM. This CDR3 has 16 residues. As DNA, the CDR3 is TGTGCCAGCAGCCCTATAGCGGGGGGGAGCTCCTACGAGCAGTACTTC. It specifies CASSPIAGGSSYEQYF.

The chain has TRBV4-2 and TRBJ2-7, with 8 bases fitting TRBD2. This CDR3 has 15 residues. Germline V gives CDR1 LGHNA, CDR2 YNFKEQ. V lost 2 bases, J lost 4 bases, and 7 bases stayed unmatched. In nucleotides, the CDR3 is TGTGCCAGCAGCCAACCGCGGGGGGAGGTTTACGAGCAGTACTTC. It translates to CASSQPRGEVYEQYF.

This clonotype was counted between two and nine times. J is TRBJ2-5 and V is TRBV20-1, with 7 bases lining up with TRBD2. With 3 bases clipped from V and 0 bases from J, the junction kept 7 bases outside the gene matches. The CDR3 length is 15 residues. Per germline, CDR1 DFQATT and CDR2 SNEGSKA (reference sequence). CDR3 sequence (DNA): TGCAGTGCTAGGAGACCCGGGACTAACCAAGAGACCCAGTACTTC. It is translated as CSARRPGTNQETQYF.

This chain links TRBV4-1 with TRBJ2-7; possibly TRBD1 or TRBD2 for D (6 bases each). There are 20 residues in the CDR3. Germline V gives CDR1 MGHRA, CDR2 YSYEKL. V was trimmed by 1 base and J by 3 bases, leaving 28 bases between them. For the CDR3, the DNA is TGCGCCAGCAGCCAAGCCGCTGAAGGGGGACTTCTAAGGTTGCGCTACGAGCAGTACTTC. It specifies CASSQAAEGGLLRLRYEQYF.

This rearrangement joins TRBV7-2 to TRBJ2-3; D is possibly TRBD2 (6 bases). V lost 1 base and J lost 2, with 10 bases in between. This CDR3 region has 15 residues. Germline V gives CDR1 SGHTA, CDR2 FQGNSA. The CDR3 here is CASSLGTGVTDTQYF. The CDR3 coding sequence is TGTGCCAGCAGCTTAGGGACGGGAGTCACAGATACGCAGTATTTT. The full variable domain, rest sourced from reference TRBV7-2 and TRBJ2-3, is GAGVSQSPSNKVTEKGKDVELRCDPISGHTALYWYRQSLGQGLEFLIYFQGNSAPDKSGLPSDRFSAERTGGSVSTLTIQRTQQEDSAVYLCASSLGTGVTDTQYFGPGTRLTVL.

This clonotype turned up a few times. The J gene is TRBJ2-3, the V gene TRBV14, with D unresolved. The CDR3 covers 15 residues. Germline V gives CDR1 SGHDN, CDR2 FVKESK. V shed 0 bases and J shed 6 bases, with 13 bases lying between them. The CDR3 DNA sequence: TGTGCCAGCAGCCAAGATCGGTGGGGATCCGATACGCAGTATTTT. This codes for CASSQDRWGSDTQYF.

The V gene is TRBV20-1, the J gene TRBJ1-1, with TRBD1 identical over 8 bases. Germline CDR1 is DFQATT and CDR2 is SNEGSKA (reference sequence). The CDR3 sequence is 13 residues long. V trimming: 4 bases; J trimming: 4 bases; junction bases outside the gene matches: 5. For the CDR3, the DNA is TGCAGTGCTACGACAGGGGAAGTCACTGAAGCTTTCTTT. Translated: CSATTGEVTEAFF.

V gene TRBV12-3 or TRBV12-4 combines with J gene TRBJ2-3, with 11 positions matching TRBD2. Trimming took 3 bases from V and 2 from J; bases not matched to a gene: 4. The CDR3 consists of 16 residues. CDR3 protein: CASSFTSGGFTDTQYF. The DNA for the CDR3 is TGTGCCAGCAGTTTCACTAGCGGGGGCTTCACAGATACGCAGTATTTT.

The V gene is TRBV20-1, the J gene TRBJ2-5; D possibly corresponds to TRBD2 (6 bases). Per the germline V gene, CDR1 is DFQATT and CDR2 is SNEGSKA (reference sequence). This CDR3 region has 13 residues. V was pared by 1 base and J by 7 bases, with 13 bases between. The CDR3 protein is CSARAGGYGTQYF. The CDR3 region has the DNA TGCAGTGCTAGAGCCGGAGGGTACGGGACCCAGTACTTC.